This T cell receptor (beta chain) was sequenced in a study of cytomegalovirus exposure and HLA in healthy donors. Overall study results and limits: Segments of the TCR beta V type were, in most cases, productive about 90% or about 30% of the time in an earlier analysis. The classifier reportedly diagnosed cytomegalovirus status with high specificity and sensitivity. Sequencing probably produced one cluster of sequence variants that were highly shared.

Note on this clone: Its specificity is not known.

PCR employed 60 Vbeta and 13 Jbeta primers. As handled by the study authors: In a later analysis, tens of millions of unique TCR beta chains included roughly 11 million shared by two or more donors. The repertoire was sequenced with immunoSEQ multiplex PCR; TCRdb's copy has only in-frame clones and lacks some. D and trimming come from the DNA, and the V and J calls and clone size come from that table. The sample has over 90,000 clones, 73% seen once. The sequence came from a man aged 35 to 55 in good health and CMV-seronegative. The sample consisted of PBMCs.

CDR3 sequence (DNA): TGCGCCAGCAGCTTACAGGGACCCGGCTCTGGAAACACCATATATTTT. Its protein is CASSLQGPGSGNTIYF. The rearrangement joins TRBV5-1 to TRBJ1-3; D is possibly TRBD1 (6 bases). Germline CDR1 reads SGHRS; CDR2 reads YFSETQ. Trimming left V 2 bases short and J 0 bases short, with 12 bases between. There are 16 residues in the CDR3.